The rows below give T cell receptor beta chains drawn from one sample of a study of shared clonotypes between healthy human individuals. This table comes from immunoSEQ multiplex PCR, and its TCRdb copy is limited to in-frame clones, with some not included. The sample yields roughly 170,000 clones, approximately 61% seen once. Sequencing input: memory CD4+ T cells sorted from blood. The receptors stem from a young man in good health. The CDR3 runs from the conserved cysteine through the conserved F or W. A row's size may be missing; if present it is once, few, many or a size class.

cdr3_aa: CASSVDSSSYNEQFF
clone_size: .
j_call: TRBJ2-1
v_call: TRBV6-1

cdr3_aa: CASSVSGSRGNEQFF
clone_size: few
j_call: TRBJ2-1
v_call: TRBV19

cdr3_aa: CASSLSSLNEQYF
clone_size: .
j_call: TRBJ2-7
v_call: TRBV7-2

cdr3_aa: CASSSSQGPYQPQHF
clone_size: .
j_call: TRBJ1-5
v_call: TRBV11-1

cdr3_aa: CSVGQGDTIYF
clone_size: .
j_call: TRBJ1-3
v_call: TRBV29-1

cdr3_aa: CASSVRQAGYGYTF
clone_size: .
j_call: TRBJ1-2
v_call: TRBV2

cdr3_aa: CASSSPRVVGNEQYF
clone_size: .
j_call: TRBJ2-7
v_call: TRBV28

cdr3_aa: CASSRTGLDNEQFF
clone_size: once
j_call: TRBJ2-1
v_call: TRBV5-8

cdr3_aa: CASSESALSEQYF
clone_size: .
j_call: TRBJ2-7
v_call: TRBV6-1

cdr3_aa: CASSQDTIEQYF
clone_size: .
j_call: TRBJ2-7
v_call: TRBV14

cdr3_aa: CASSPPGQQFYNEQFF
clone_size: .
j_call: TRBJ2-1
v_call: TRBV18

cdr3_aa: CASSLYGSRTDEQYF
clone_size: .
j_call: TRBJ2-7
v_call: TRBV5-4

cdr3_aa: CASKTWPASSYEQYF
clone_size: many
j_call: TRBJ2-7
v_call: TRBV6-1

cdr3_aa: CASSYTPSGAYNEQFF
clone_size: .
j_call: TRBJ2-1
v_call: TRBV6-5

cdr3_aa: CASSLLGSGGSNTIYF
clone_size: .
j_call: TRBJ1-3
v_call: TRBV28

cdr3_aa: CASSFRDQRGYTF
clone_size: few
j_call: TRBJ1-2
v_call: TRBV5-1

cdr3_aa: CASSETGLETQYF
clone_size: .
j_call: TRBJ2-5
v_call: TRBV28

cdr3_aa: CASSLGKQGVSYEQYF
clone_size: .
j_call: TRBJ2-7
v_call: TRBV5-8

cdr3_aa: CATLRGGATTGELFF
clone_size: .
j_call: TRBJ2-2
v_call: TRBV28

cdr3_aa: CASRPDNYEQYF
clone_size: .
j_call: TRBJ2-7
v_call: TRBV5-1

cdr3_aa: CAGGAHQPQHF
clone_size: .
j_call: TRBJ1-5
v_call: TRBV28

cdr3_aa: CSATDREQYF
clone_size: few
j_call: TRBJ2-7
v_call: TRBV20-1

cdr3_aa: CASSPGSGTDTQYF
clone_size: .
j_call: TRBJ2-3
v_call: TRBV18

cdr3_aa: CSVVKAGSTDTQYF
clone_size: .
j_call: TRBJ2-3
v_call: TRBV29-1

cdr3_aa: CASRSVSSGYNEQFF
clone_size: .
j_call: TRBJ2-1
v_call: TRBV19

cdr3_aa: CASSYSEPLGEQYF
clone_size: .
j_call: TRBJ2-7
v_call: TRBV6-6

cdr3_aa: CASSVSSQTDTQYF
clone_size: few
j_call: TRBJ2-3
v_call: TRBV9

cdr3_aa: CAWSARQDEYF
clone_size: .
j_call: TRBJ2-7
v_call: TRBV30

cdr3_aa: CASSPGGNNQPQHF
clone_size: few
j_call: TRBJ1-5
v_call: TRBV28

cdr3_aa: CASSLVSGYYNEQFF
clone_size: .
j_call: TRBJ2-1
v_call: TRBV11-2

cdr3_aa: CASSEEGIGGEQYF
clone_size: .
j_call: TRBJ2-7
v_call: TRBV2

cdr3_aa: CASSLWGSSYEQYF
clone_size: .
j_call: TRBJ2-7
v_call: TRBV11-2

cdr3_aa: CASSPSPGGRAGELFF
clone_size: once
j_call: TRBJ2-2
v_call: TRBV18

cdr3_aa: CASSRVTYEQYF
clone_size: few
j_call: TRBJ2-7
v_call: TRBV2

cdr3_aa: CASSPNGAYNEQFF
clone_size: .
j_call: TRBJ2-1
v_call: TRBV18

cdr3_aa: CASSGRSSGANVLTF
clone_size: .
j_call: TRBJ2-6
v_call: TRBV6-5

cdr3_aa: CASSLGSYGYTF
clone_size: .
j_call: TRBJ1-2
v_call: TRBV11-2

cdr3_aa: CASSPGLAGAEQYF
clone_size: few
j_call: TRBJ2-7
v_call: TRBV5-1

cdr3_aa: CSVEGGVGDEQFF
clone_size: once
j_call: TRBJ2-1
v_call: TRBV29-1

cdr3_aa: CASSQLGPHVDEQFF
clone_size: .
j_call: TRBJ2-1
v_call: TRBV14

cdr3_aa: CASGWGETQYF
clone_size: .
j_call: TRBJ2-5
v_call: TRBV27

cdr3_aa: CASSLGTSSLYEQYF
clone_size: .
j_call: TRBJ2-7
v_call: TRBV28

cdr3_aa: CASSPEVGTYNEQFF
clone_size: .
j_call: TRBJ2-1
v_call: TRBV5-1

cdr3_aa: CASSQFLLAGAHNEQFF
clone_size: few
j_call: TRBJ2-1
v_call: TRBV14

cdr3_aa: CASSPSTYEQYF
clone_size: .
j_call: TRBJ2-7
v_call: TRBV23-1

cdr3_aa: CASSPAGTTSTDTQYF
clone_size: once
j_call: TRBJ2-3
v_call: TRBV7-6

cdr3_aa: CASSETGVQSSNQPQHF
clone_size: few
j_call: TRBJ1-5
v_call: TRBV6-1

cdr3_aa: CASRRLADAYEQYF
clone_size: once
j_call: TRBJ2-7
v_call: TRBV27

cdr3_aa: CASSGTNYGYTF
clone_size: .
j_call: TRBJ1-2
v_call: TRBV5-4

cdr3_aa: CASSVQGANEKLFF
clone_size: .
j_call: TRBJ1-4
v_call: TRBV9

cdr3_aa: CASSLDRGTDTQYF
clone_size: once
j_call: TRBJ2-3
v_call: TRBV5-1